These 29 T cell receptor beta chains originate from one sample sequenced in a study of response to subunit inactivated influenza vaccine. TCRdb called the RT-PCR reads again in MiXCR, with one record for every CDR3 protein. Of approximately 520,000 distinct CDR3 sequences listed, approximately 15% were seen once; the top ten hold less than 4%. Source: CD4+ T cells sorted from PBMCs, taken roughly 24 months after vaccination. The receptors stem from a man aged 50 to 75 who received an inactivated influenza vaccine.

This clonotype appeared a few times. V usage is TRBV2 and J usage is TRBJ1-2, with D possibly being TRBD1 (6 bases). Germline assignment: CDR1 SNHLY and CDR2 FYNNEI. Between the trimmed V and J ends, which lost 6 bases and 7 bases, there was a span of 18 bases. The CDR3 sequence is 14 residues long. CDR3 coding DNA: TGTGCCAGCAGACTAAGCGGGGGGGCTCGTGGCTACACCTTC. This encodes CASRLSGGARGYTF.

Only one count was recorded for this clonotype. The V and J genes are TRBV18 and TRBJ1-1; D call uncertain. The germline gives CDR1 KGHSH, CDR2 LQKENI. The length of the CDR3 is 13 residues. The ends were cut back, 6 bases at V and 3 bases at J, with 11 bases in the middle. CDR3 residues: CASSPTWDTEAFF. The CDR3 nucleotides read TGTGCCAGCTCCCCTACATGGGACACTGAAGCTTTCTTT.

The gene calls are TRBV11-2 and TRBJ2-3, with 12 positions matching TRBD2. Germline V gene data show CDR1 as SGHAT and CDR2 as FQNNGV. This CDR3 contains 17 residues. With 5 bases clipped from V and 2 bases from J, the junction kept 8 bases outside the gene matches. The CDR3 spells CASSDRLAGEITDTQYF. In nucleotides, the CDR3 is TGTGCCAGCAGCGACCGACTAGCGGGGGAAATCACAGATACGCAGTATTTT.

This chain uses TRBV5-1 with TRBJ2-2; the D gene is possibly TRBD1 (5 bases). The CDR3 spans 18 residues. Per germline, CDR1 SGHRS and CDR2 YFSETQ. Trimming stripped 4 bases from V and 1 base from J, with 20 bases between. CDR3 in amino acids: CASSLGHLLTKNTGELFF. Here the CDR3 DNA reads TGCGCCAGCAGCCTCGGACACCTACTGACAAAGAACACCGGGGAGCTGTTTTTT.

This clonotype was detected many times. The chain recombines TRBV7-2 with TRBJ2-5, with 8 bases matching TRBD1. Germline trimming cut 4 bases from V and 7 bases from J; bases unmatched to any gene: 8. CDR3 length: 14 amino acids. CDR1 is SGHTA, CDR2 FQGNSA, per germline. CDR3 DNA sequence: TGTGCCAGCAGCTCCATGACAGGGGATGTGACCCAGTACTTC. It yields the protein CASSSMTGDVTQYF.

This clonotype came up a few times. The genes are TRBV29-1 and TRBJ1-1; D unresolved. This CDR3 has 12 residues. Germline V gene sequence: CDR1 SQVTM, CDR2 ANQGSEA. V was clipped by 7 bases and J by 0 bases, with 9 bases between them. The CDR3 reads CSAIGLNTEAFF. The DNA of the CDR3 is TGCAGCGCGATCGGGTTGAACACTGAAGCTTTCTTT.

The chain recombines TRBV9 with TRBJ2-7; no clear D gene. The germline CDR1 and CDR2 sequences are SGDLS and YYNGEE. The CDR3 runs 12 residues. V was shortened by 0 bases and J by 6 bases, with 7 bases between the two germline ends. In nucleotides, the CDR3 is TGTGCCAGCAGCGTAGACTGGGGCGAGCAGTACTTC. Amino acids: CASSVDWGEQYF.

This chain links TRBV27 with TRBJ1-5, with D uncertain. The germline gives CDR1 MNHEY, CDR2 SMNVEV (reference sequence). This CDR3 is built from 13 residues. Trimming left V 2 bases short and J 4 bases short, with 6 bases between. The CDR3 DNA reads as TGTGCCAGCAGTTTAACGAAGAATCAGCCCCAGCATTTT. It is translated as CASSLTKNQPQHF.

This clonotype was picked up a small number of times. The gene calls are TRBV5-1 and TRBJ1-1; D might be TRBD1 (6 bases). V shed 0 bases and J shed 1 base, with 10 bases lying between them. Looked up from germline, CDR1 is SGHRS and CDR2 is YFSETQ. This CDR3 is 15 amino acids long. The CDR3 sequence is CASSLEGHRNTEAFF. In DNA form, the CDR3 reads TGCGCCAGCAGCTTGGAGGGACACAGGAACACTGAAGCTTTCTTT.

The chain combines TRBV10-3 with TRBJ2-3, with D perhaps TRBD1 (5 bases). Germline lookup yields CDR1 ENHRY and CDR2 SYGVKD. The CDR3 spans 16 residues. Trimming cost V 0 bases and J 6 bases, with 16 bases left between them. The CDR3 DNA reads TGTGCCATCAGTGAGTCGAAGACCGTAGGGGCGGATACGCAGTATTTT. Translating it yields CAISESKTVGADTQYF.

This rearrangement joins TRBV10-3 to TRBJ2-3; D is unclear. Trimming took off 0 bases at V and 5 bases at J, with 9 bases between the two ends. The CDR3 runs to 14 residues. In germline, CDR1 is ENHRY, CDR2 SYGVKD. The CDR3 nucleotides read TGTGCCATCAGTGAGTCCGGGTACGGAGATACGCAGTATTTT. This translates into CAISESGYGDTQYF.

The genes are TRBV10-3 and TRBJ1-4; no reliable D call. The V end lost 3 bases, the J end lost 5 bases, and 13 bases lay between the germline ends. Germline V CDR1 and CDR2: ENHRY, SYGVKD. The CDR3 is 15 amino acids. CDR3 residues: CAISETEEANEKLFF. The DNA of the CDR3 is TGTGCCATCAGTGAAACTGAGGAGGCGAATGAAAAACTGTTTTTT.

In its sample, this clonotype was seen a few times. The V and J genes are TRBV24-1 and TRBJ2-3; TRBD1 matches at 7 bases. V shed 0 bases, J shed 5 bases, and the junction held 4 bases outside the gene matches. The CDR3 covers 15 residues. Germline loops: CDR1 KGHDR, CDR2 SFDVKD. This chain's CDR3 is CATSDLYRGRDTQYF. The CDR3 nucleotides are TGTGCCACCAGTGATTTGTACAGGGGACGAGATACGCAGTATTTT.

The chain is built from TRBV4-3 and TRBJ1-2, with D possibly TRBD1 on 6 matching bases. This CDR3 comprises 14 residues. CDR1 is LGHNA, CDR2 YSLEER, per germline. Between the trimmed V and J ends, which lost 0 bases and 4 bases, there was a span of 9 bases. CDR3 in DNA: TGCGCCAGCAGCCAAGAGACAGGATTCTATGGCTACACCTTC. As protein: CASSQETGFYGYTF.

This clonotype was seen only a few times. The V and J genes are TRBV7-9 and TRBJ2-3; TRBD1 matches at 7 bases. CDR3 length: 14 residues. Trimming took 5 bases from V and 4 from J; bases not matched to a gene: 6. Germline-derived CDR1 and CDR2 are SEHNR and FQNEAQ (reference sequence). CDR3 in amino acids: CASSTGTAADTQYF. CDR3 nucleotides: TGTGCCAGCAGCACAGGGACAGCGGCAGATACGCAGTATTTT.

The CDR3 spells CASSYMLFRDGYGYTF. CDR3 bases: TGTGCCAGCAGTTATATGTTATTTCGGGACGGCTATGGCTACACCTTC. The gene calls are TRBV6-2 or TRBV6-3 and TRBJ1-2; a possible D gene is TRBD1 (5 bases). The CDR3 contains 16 residues. V was trimmed by 3 bases and J by 4 bases, leaving 18 bases between them. From germline, CDR1 is MNHEY and CDR2 SVGEGT.

In this sample, this clonotype turned up a few times. In DNA form, the CDR3 reads TGTGCCAGCAGCCCCGCCCAGCAAGCCGGAGAGCAGTACTTC. Translated: CASSPAQQAGEQYF. The chain combines TRBV12-3 or TRBV12-4 with TRBJ2-7, with D uncertain. This CDR3 spans 14 amino acids. V shed 6 bases and J shed 7 bases, with 19 bases lying between them.

This clonotype has just a few counts. The chain couples TRBV20-1 to TRBJ2-6; D possibly matches TRBD1 or TRBD2 (5 bases each). The length of the CDR3 is 16 residues. V gave up 3 bases and J gave up 0 bases, with 12 bases separating them. Germline V lookup: CDR1 DFQATT, CDR2 SNEGSKA (reference sequence). The CDR3 spells CSASYGTFSGANVLTF. The CDR3 DNA is TGCAGTGCTAGTTATGGGACCTTCTCTGGGGCCAACGTCCTGACTTTC.

This clonotype has a handful of counts. The rearrangement links TRBV3-1 to TRBJ1-5, with D possibly being TRBD1 (6 bases). The germline gives CDR1 LGHDT, CDR2 YNNKEL (reference sequence). V lost 4 bases and J lost 4, with 11 bases in between. This CDR3 has 14 amino acids. CDR3 protein: CASSRNTGNQPQHF. The CDR3, as DNA: TGTGCCAGCAGCCGCAACACAGGGAATCAGCCCCAGCATTTT.

In this sample, this clonotype turned up a few times. This sequence joins TRBV4-2 and TRBJ2-1, with D hard to call. Germline loops: CDR1 LGHNA, CDR2 YNFKEQ. The CDR3 covers 16 residues. V was cut by 1 base and J by 2 bases, with 12 bases left in between. The CDR3 here is CASSQGAKLTYNEQFF. The CDR3 DNA is TGTGCCAGCAGCCAAGGGGCGAAGCTAACCTACAATGAGCAGTTCTTC.

Many counts were recorded for this clonotype. The chain joins TRBV5-1 to TRBJ2-7; weak D call: TRBD1 (5 bases). Germline CDR1 SGHRS, CDR2 YFSETQ. The V gene lost 2 bases and the J gene lost 4 bases, with 10 bases spanning the gap. This CDR3 has 13 amino acids. The CDR3 coding sequence is TGCGCCAGCAGCTTATTGACAGCATACGAGCAGTACTTC. This sequence encodes CASSLLTAYEQYF.

This clonotype was detected only once. The rearrangement joins TRBV20-1 to TRBJ2-3; tentative D call: TRBD1 (6 bases). From germline, CDR1 is DFQATT and CDR2 SNEGSKA (reference sequence). The CDR3 runs to 15 residues. CDR3 DNA sequence: TGCAGCGCGATAGGCAGGGGTGTGAGCACAGATACGCAGTATTTT. Residues: CSAIGRGVSTDTQYF.

This clonotype was seen many times. J is TRBJ2-5 and V is TRBV20-1, with 9 bases identical to TRBD1. The CDR3 has 15 amino acids. After removal of 3 bases from V and 1 base from J, the junction contained 6 bases not matched to a gene. CDR1 and CDR2 (germline): DFQATT, SNEGSKA (reference sequence). The CDR3 region has the DNA TGCAGTGCTAGTAGGACAGGGGACTTCCAAGAGACCCAGTACTTC. Its translation is CSASRTGDFQETQYF.

This clonotype was picked up a small number of times. This chain uses TRBV19 with TRBJ1-1; no clear D. The CDR3 contains 14 residues. Germline lookup yields CDR1 LNHDA and CDR2 SQIVND (reference sequence). V lost 7 bases and J 0 bases, leaving 12 bases between the germline ends. CDR3: CASTLLGMNTEAFF. The CDR3 region has the DNA TGTGCCAGTACCCTCCTTGGGATGAACACTGAAGCTTTCTTT.

In its sample, this clonotype was seen a few times. The V gene is TRBV5-1, the J gene TRBJ2-2; 8 bases line up with TRBD2. V was pared by 5 bases and J by 4 bases, with 10 bases of the junction left unmatched. Germline V gene data show CDR1 as SGHRS and CDR2 as YFSETQ. CDR3 length: 16 residues. Here the CDR3 DNA reads TGCGCCAGCAGAAGGACAAGCGGGAGAGGCACCGGGGAGCTGTTTTTT. Amino acids: CASRRTSGRGTGELFF.

In this sample, this clonotype turned up a few times. This chain uses TRBV7-2 with TRBJ1-6; unclear D gene. Germline values: CDR1 SGHTA, CDR2 FQGNSA. V lost 0 bases to trimming and J lost 10 bases, with 4 bases between them. The CDR3 covers 12 residues. CDR3 loop: CASSLAGSPLHF. In nucleotides, the CDR3 is TGTGCCAGCAGCTTAGCTGGGTCACCCCTCCACTTT. The entire variable domain, with the rest obtained from reference TRBV7-2 and TRBJ1-6, is as follows: GAGVSQSPSNKVTEKGKDVELRCDPISGHTALYWYRQSLGQGLEFLIYFQGNSAPDKSGLPSDRFSAERTGGSVSTLTIQRTQQEDSAVYLCASSLAGSPLHFGNGTRLTVT.

The chain couples TRBV11-3 to TRBJ2-1; D might be TRBD1 (5 bases). The germline CDR1 and CDR2 sequences are SGHNT and YENEEA. V lost 4 bases and J lost 6, with 10 bases in between. This CDR3 comprises 13 residues. The CDR3 DNA is TGTGCCAGCAGCTGGCCAGGGTCCAATGAGCAGTTCTTC. The encoded protein is CASSWPGSNEQFF. Looking up the rest from reference TRBV11-3 and TRBJ2-1 gives the full variable domain: EAGVVQSPRYKIIEKKQPVAFWCNPISGHNTLYWYLQNLGQGPELLIRYENEEAVDDSQLPKDRFSAERLKGVDSTLKIQPAELGDSAVYLCASSWPGSNEQFFGPGTRLTVL.

The chain couples TRBV4-3 to TRBJ1-2; D unclear. Germline V CDR1 and CDR2: LGHNA, YSLEER. V lost 3 bases, J lost 2 bases, and 13 bases lay in between. This CDR3 has 15 residues. CDR3 residues: CASSHVREANYGYTF. The DNA for the CDR3 is TGCGCCAGCAGCCATGTCCGCGAGGCCAACTATGGCTACACCTTC.

This clonotype appeared many times. The chain is built from TRBV5-1 and TRBJ2-7; tentatively, D is TRBD1 (6 bases). Deletions cut 4 bases from V and 5 bases from J, with 16 bases between. CDR1 SGHRS and CDR2 YFSETQ come from the germline V gene. The CDR3 is 14 amino acids. The CDR3 reads CASSPLQGIDEQYF. The DNA of the CDR3 is TGCGCCAGCAGCCCGCTACAGGGAATAGACGAGCAGTACTTC.